This note documents a single TCR beta chain sequence. Between the trimmed V and J ends, which lost 5 bases and 3 bases, there was a span of 18 bases. Germline values: CDR1 SGHTS, CDR2 YDEGEE. The CDR3 consists of 15 residues. The data stem from a study of response to subunit inactivated influenza vaccine. TCRdb passed the RT-PCR reads through MiXCR, listing each CDR3 protein once. Counted here are 500,000 to 650,000 distinct CDR3 sequences, about 8% occurring once; the ten biggest clones make up approximately 12%. The genes are TRBV5-8 and TRBJ2-7, with D hard to call. The clonotype originates from a man in his fifties or sixties who received an inactivated influenza vaccine. Sequenced here: PBMCs from blood, sampled around 25 months after vaccination. The CDR3 DNA follows: TGTGCCAGCAGTTCTCTAGAAGGCTGGAGCTACGAGCAGTACTTC. Its protein is CASSSLEGWSYEQYF. The complete variable domain, with remaining parts taken from reference TRBV5-8 and TRBJ2-7, reads EAGVTQSPTHLIKTRGQQATLRCSPISGHTSVYWYQQALGLGLQFLLWYDEGEERNRGNFPPRFSGRQFPNYSSELNVNALELEDSALYLCASSSLEGWSYEQYFGPGTRLTVT.